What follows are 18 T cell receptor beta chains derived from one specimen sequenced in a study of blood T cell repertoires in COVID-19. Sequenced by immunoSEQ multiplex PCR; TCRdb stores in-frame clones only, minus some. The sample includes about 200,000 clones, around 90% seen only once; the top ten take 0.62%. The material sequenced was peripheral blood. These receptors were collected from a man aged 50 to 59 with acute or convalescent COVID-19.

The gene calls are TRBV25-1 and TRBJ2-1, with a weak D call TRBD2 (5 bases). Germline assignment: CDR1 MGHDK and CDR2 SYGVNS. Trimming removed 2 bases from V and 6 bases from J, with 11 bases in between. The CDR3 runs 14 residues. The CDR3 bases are TGTGCCAGCAGTGAAGGAGGCTTCTTCAATGAGCAGTTCTTC. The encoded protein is CASSEGGFFNEQFF.

The CDR3 sequence is CASSLVGGITDTQYF. DNA of the CDR3: TGTGCCAGCAGCTTGGTAGGGGGCATCACAGATACGCAGTATTTT. The rearrangement uses TRBV5-6 and TRBJ2-3; 7 positions agree with TRBD1. CDR1 is SGHDT, CDR2 YYEEEE, per germline. The length of the CDR3 is 15 residues. J gave up 2 bases and V 0 bases, and 3 bases lay outside the gene matches.

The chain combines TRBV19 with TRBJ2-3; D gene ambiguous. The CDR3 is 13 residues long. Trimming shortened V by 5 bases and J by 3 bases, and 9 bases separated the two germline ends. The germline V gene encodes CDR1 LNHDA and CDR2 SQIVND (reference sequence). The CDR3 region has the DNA TGTGCCAGTAGTCTCCATCTAACAGATACGCAGTATTTT. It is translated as CASSLHLTDTQYF.

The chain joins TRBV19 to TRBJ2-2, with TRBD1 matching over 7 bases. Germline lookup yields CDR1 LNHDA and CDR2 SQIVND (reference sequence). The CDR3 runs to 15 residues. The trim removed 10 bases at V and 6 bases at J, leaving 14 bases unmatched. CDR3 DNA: TGTGCCACCTCAAAGGGGACAGATTTCGCCGGGGAGCTGTTTTTT. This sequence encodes CATSKGTDFAGELFF. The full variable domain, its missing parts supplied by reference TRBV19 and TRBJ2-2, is DGGITQSPKYLFRKEGQNVTLSCEQNLNHDAMYWYRQDPGQGLRLIYYSQIVNDFQKGDIAEGYSVSREKKESFPLTVTSAQKNPTAFYLCATSKGTDFAGELFFGEGSRLTVL.

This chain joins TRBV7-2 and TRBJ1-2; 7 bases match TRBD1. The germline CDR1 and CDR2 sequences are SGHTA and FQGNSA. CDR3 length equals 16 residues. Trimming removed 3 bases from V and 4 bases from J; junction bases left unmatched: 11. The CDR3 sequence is CASSFHAGGPGYGYTF. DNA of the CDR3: TGTGCCAGCAGCTTCCACGCAGGGGGGCCTGGCTATGGCTACACCTTC.

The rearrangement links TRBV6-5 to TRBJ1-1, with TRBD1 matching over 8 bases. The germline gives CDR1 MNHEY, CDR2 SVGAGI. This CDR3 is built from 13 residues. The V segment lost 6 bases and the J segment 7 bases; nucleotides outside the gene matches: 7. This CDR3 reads CASSNGQGFEAFF. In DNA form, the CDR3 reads TGTGCCAGCAGCAATGGACAGGGCTTTGAAGCTTTCTTT.

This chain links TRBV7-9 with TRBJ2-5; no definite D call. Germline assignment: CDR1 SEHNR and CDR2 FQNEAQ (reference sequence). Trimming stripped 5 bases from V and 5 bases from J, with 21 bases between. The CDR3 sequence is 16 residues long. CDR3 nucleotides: TGTGCCAGCAGCGCTCTTGTGTTAGTCGGTGTGGAGACCCAGTACTTC. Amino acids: CASSALVLVGVETQYF. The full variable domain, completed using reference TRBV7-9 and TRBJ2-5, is DTGVSQNPRHKITKRGQNVTFRCDPISEHNRLYWYRQTLGQGPEFLTYFQNEAQLEKSRLLSDRFSAERPKGSFSTLEIQRTEQGDSAMYLCASSALVLVGVETQYFGPGTRLLVL.

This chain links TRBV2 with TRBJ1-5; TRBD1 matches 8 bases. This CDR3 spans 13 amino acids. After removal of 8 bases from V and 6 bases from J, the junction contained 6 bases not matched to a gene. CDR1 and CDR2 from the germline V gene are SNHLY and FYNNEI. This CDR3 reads CASADRALQPQHF. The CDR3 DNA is TGTGCCAGCGCGGACAGGGCGCTTCAGCCCCAGCATTTT.

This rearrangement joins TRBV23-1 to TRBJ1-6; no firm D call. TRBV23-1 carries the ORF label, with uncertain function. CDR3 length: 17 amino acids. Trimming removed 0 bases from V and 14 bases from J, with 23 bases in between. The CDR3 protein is CASSQSSRRGYNVALHF. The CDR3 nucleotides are TGCGCCAGCAGTCAATCGAGCCGCCGGGGTTATAATGTAGCCCTCCACTTT.

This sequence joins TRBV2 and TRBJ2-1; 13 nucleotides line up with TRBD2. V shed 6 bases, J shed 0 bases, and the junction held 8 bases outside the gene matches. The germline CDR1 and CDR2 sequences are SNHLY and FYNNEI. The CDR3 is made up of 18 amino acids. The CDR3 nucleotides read TGTGCCAGCAGACGGACTAGCGGGAGACCGAGCTCCTACAATGAGCAGTTCTTC. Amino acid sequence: CASRRTSGRPSSYNEQFF.

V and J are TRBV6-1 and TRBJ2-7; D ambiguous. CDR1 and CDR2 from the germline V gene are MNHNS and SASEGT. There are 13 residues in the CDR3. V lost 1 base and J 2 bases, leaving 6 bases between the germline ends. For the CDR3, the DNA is TGTGCCAGCAGTGAAGGGCTGACCTACGAGCAGTACTTC. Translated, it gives CASSEGLTYEQYF.

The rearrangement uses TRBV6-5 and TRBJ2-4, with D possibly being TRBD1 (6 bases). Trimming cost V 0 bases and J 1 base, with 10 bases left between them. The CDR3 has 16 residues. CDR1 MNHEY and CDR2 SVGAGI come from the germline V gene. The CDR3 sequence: CASSYSPGAAKNIQYF. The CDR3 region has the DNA TGTGCCAGCAGTTACTCGCCAGGGGCGGCCAAAAACATTCAGTACTTC.

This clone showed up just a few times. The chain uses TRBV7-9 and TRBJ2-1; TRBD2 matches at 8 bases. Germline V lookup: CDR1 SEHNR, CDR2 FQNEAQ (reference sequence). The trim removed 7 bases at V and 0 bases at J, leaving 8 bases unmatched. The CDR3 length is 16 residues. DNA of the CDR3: TGTGCCAGCACCCCGGGAGGGCCGAGCTCCTACAATGAGCAGTTCTTC. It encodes CASTPGGPSSYNEQFF.

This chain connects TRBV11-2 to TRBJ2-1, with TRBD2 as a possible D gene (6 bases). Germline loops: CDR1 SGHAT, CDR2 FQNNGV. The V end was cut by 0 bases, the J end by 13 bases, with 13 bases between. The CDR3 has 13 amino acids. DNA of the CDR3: TGTGCCAGCAGCTTAGATCGGGAGAGGGCCCAGTTCTTC. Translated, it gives CASSLDRERAQFF.

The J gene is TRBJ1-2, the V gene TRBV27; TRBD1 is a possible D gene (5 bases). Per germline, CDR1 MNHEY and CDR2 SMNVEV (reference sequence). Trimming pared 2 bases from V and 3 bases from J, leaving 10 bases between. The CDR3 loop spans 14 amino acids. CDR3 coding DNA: TGTGCCAGCAGTTTACGGGGGGGAGACTATGGCTACACCTTC. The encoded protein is CASSLRGGDYGYTF.

This CDR3 is CASSQATGQTYEQYF. The CDR3 region has the DNA TGCGCCAGCAGCCAAGCGACAGGGCAAACCTACGAGCAGTACTTC. The V and J genes are TRBV4-1 and TRBJ2-7; 7 bases match TRBD1. The CDR3 contains 15 residues. J was trimmed by 2 bases and V by 1 base; bases with no gene match: 5. Germline loops: CDR1 MGHRA, CDR2 YSYEKL.

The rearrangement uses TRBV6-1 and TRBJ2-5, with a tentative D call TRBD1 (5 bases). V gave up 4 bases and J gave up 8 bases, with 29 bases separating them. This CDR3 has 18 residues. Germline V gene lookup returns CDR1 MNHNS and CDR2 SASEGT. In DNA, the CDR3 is TGTGCCAGCAGTGGGGTTGAGTGGGGTAGACAGAGAATAGGCACCCAGTACTTC. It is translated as CASSGVEWGRQRIGTQYF.

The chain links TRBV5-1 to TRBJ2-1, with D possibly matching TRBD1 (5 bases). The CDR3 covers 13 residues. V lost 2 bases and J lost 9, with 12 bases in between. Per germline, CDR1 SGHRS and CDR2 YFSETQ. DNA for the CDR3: TGCGCCAGCAGCTTTAGTCCAGGGCGTGAGCAGTTCTTC. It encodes CASSFSPGREQFF. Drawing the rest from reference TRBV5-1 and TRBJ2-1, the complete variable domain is KAGVTQTPRYLIKTRGQQVTLSCSPISGHRSVSWYQQTPGQGLQFLFEYFSETQRNKGNFPGRFSGRQFSNSRSEMNVSTLELGDSALYLCASSFSPGREQFFGPGTRLTVL.